The 8 T cell receptor beta chains presented below share a single source sample, sequenced in a study of blood T cell repertoires in COVID-19 (dated by TCRdb to about 2020). The receptor library was made with the immunoSEQ multiplex PCR assay. TCRdb carries this immuneACCESS record with in-frame sequences only. Its versions omit some clonotypes, under half of them owing to an unresolved V gene in the studies checked, with the rest unexplained. The table for this sample lists over 200,000 clones; 81% of them were counted only once. Just under 9% of the sample lies in the top ten. Sequencing was done on a sample of PBMCs or T cells enriched from blood (not recorded which). The receptors were sampled from a woman in her forties or fifties with acute COVID-19.

This clone was seen once. This rearrangement joins TRBV18 to TRBJ2-6, with D possibly TRBD1 on 5 matching bases. There are 16 residues in the CDR3. Germline V CDR1 and CDR2: KGHSH, LQKENI. The V end lost 3 bases, the J end lost 0 bases, and 9 bases lay between the germline ends. The CDR3 is CASSPTTVSGANVLTF. The CDR3 bases are TGTGCCAGCTCACCCACGACAGTCTCTGGGGCCAACGTCCTGACTTTC.

The gene calls are TRBV28 and TRBJ2-7; tentatively, D is TRBD1 (6 bases). The V end lost 2 bases, the J end lost 6 bases, and 14 bases lay between the germline ends. CDR3 size: 14 residues. The germline CDR1 and CDR2 sequences are MDHEN and SYDVKM. CDR3 region: CASSLVGQASEQYF. The CDR3 DNA reads TGTGCCAGCAGTTTAGTGGGACAAGCATCCGAGCAGTACTTC.

The chain uses TRBV5-4 and TRBJ2-7, with D possibly TRBD1 on 5 matching bases. The CDR3 consists of 15 residues. Trimming pared 3 bases from V and 2 bases from J, leaving 15 bases between. CDR1 is SGHNT, CDR2 YYREEE, per germline (reference sequence). DNA for the CDR3: TGTGCCAGCAGCTCAGGGATTCAGGTTGCCTACGAGCAGTACTTC. Translated, it gives CASSSGIQVAYEQYF.

The chain uses TRBV7-9 and TRBJ1-4, with 7 positions matching TRBD1. The germline CDR1 and CDR2 sequences are SEHNR and FQNEAQ (reference sequence). Trimming cost V 5 bases and J 3 bases; bases outside gene matches: 3. CDR3 length: 14 amino acids. CDR3 sequence: CASSPGTANEKLFF. The CDR3 DNA reads as TGTGCCAGCAGCCCCGGGACAGCTAATGAAAAACTGTTTTTT.

The rearrangement links TRBV18 to TRBJ1-1; D is perhaps TRBD1 (6 bases). Germline values: CDR1 KGHSH, CDR2 LQKENI. Trimming removed 1 base at V and 3 bases at J, with 12 bases between. This CDR3 comprises 15 residues. CDR3 protein: CASSPLPGVDTEAFF. In nucleotides, the CDR3 is TGTGCCAGCTCACCACTCCCAGGGGTTGACACTGAAGCTTTCTTT.

This chain joins TRBV29-1 and TRBJ2-1, with D maybe TRBD2 (6 bases). The CDR3 is 14 amino acids. Germline loops: CDR1 SQVTM, CDR2 ANQGSEA. The V end was cut by 3 bases, the J end by 5 bases, with 14 bases between. CDR3 DNA: TGCAGCGTTGATGTAGCTCGGACTAACAATGAGCAGTTCTTC. Its protein is CSVDVARTNNEQFF.

This clone was seen only a few times. Distinct nucleotide sequences in the sample also encode this CDR3. This chain connects TRBV6-2 or TRBV6-3 to TRBJ1-1; D is ambiguous. V lost 6 bases to trimming and J lost 1 base, with 9 bases between them. CDR1 and CDR2 (germline): MNHEY, SVGEGT. The CDR3 consists of 13 residues. CDR3 nucleotides: TGTGCCAGCAGCCCCCGAGGGAACACTGAAGCTTTCTTT. It yields the protein CASSPRGNTEAFF.

The V and J genes are TRBV3-1 (or the pseudogene TRBV3-2) and TRBJ2-4, with 10 bases identical to TRBD2. The germline CDR1 and CDR2 sequences are LGHDT and YNNKEL (reference sequence). The J segment lost 4 bases and the V segment lost 4 bases, leaving 7 bases of the junction unmatched. This CDR3 contains 16 residues. The CDR3 DNA is TGTGCCAGCAGCCCTGGACTAGCGGAAGAAAAAAACATTCAGTACTTC. This encodes CASSPGLAEEKNIQYF.